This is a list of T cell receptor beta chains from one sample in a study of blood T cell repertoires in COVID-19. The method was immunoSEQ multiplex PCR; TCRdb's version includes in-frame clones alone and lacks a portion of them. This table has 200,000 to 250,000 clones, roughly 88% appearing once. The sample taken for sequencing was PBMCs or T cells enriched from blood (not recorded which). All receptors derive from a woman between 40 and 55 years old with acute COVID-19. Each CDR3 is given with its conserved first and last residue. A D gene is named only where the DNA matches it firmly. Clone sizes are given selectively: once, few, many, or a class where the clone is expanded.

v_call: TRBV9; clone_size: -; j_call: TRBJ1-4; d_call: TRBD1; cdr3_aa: CASSVVGQANEKLFF; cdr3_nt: TGTGCCAGCAGCGTAGTGGGACAGGCTAATGAAAAACTGTTTTTT
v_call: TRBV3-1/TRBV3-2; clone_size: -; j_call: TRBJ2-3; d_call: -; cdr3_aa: CASSQDLGFRDTQYF; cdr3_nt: TGTGCCAGCAGCCAAGATCTGGGCTTCAGGGATACGCAGTATTTT
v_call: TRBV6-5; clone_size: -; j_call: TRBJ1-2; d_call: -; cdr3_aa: CASRSDSNYGYTF; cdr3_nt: TGTGCCAGCAGGAGTGACAGTAACTATGGCTACACCTTC
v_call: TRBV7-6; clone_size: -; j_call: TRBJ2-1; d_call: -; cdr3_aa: CASSSPRDSYNEQFF; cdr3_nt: TGTGCCAGCAGCTCCCCGAGGGACTCCTACAATGAGCAGTTCTTC
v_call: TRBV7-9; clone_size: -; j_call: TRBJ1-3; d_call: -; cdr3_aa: CASSFTVEPGNTIYF; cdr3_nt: TGTGCCAGCAGCTTCACGGTTGAACCTGGAAACACCATATATTTT
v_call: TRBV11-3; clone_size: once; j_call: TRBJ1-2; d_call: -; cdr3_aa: CASSFSPGGSGYTF; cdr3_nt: TGTGCCAGCAGCTTCAGCCCGGGGGGCTCTGGCTACACCTTC
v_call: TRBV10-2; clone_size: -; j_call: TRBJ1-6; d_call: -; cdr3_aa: CASRNTGSINSPLHF; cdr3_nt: TGCGCCAGCAGGAACACCGGGTCCATAAATTCACCCCTCCACTTT
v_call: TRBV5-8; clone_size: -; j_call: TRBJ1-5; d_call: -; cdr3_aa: CASSSQNQPQHF; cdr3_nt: TGTGCCAGCAGTTCCCAAAATCAGCCCCAGCATTTT
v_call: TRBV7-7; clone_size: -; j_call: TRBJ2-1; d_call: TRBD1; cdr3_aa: CASSPGQYSHHEQFF; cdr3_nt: TGTGCCAGCAGCCCGGGACAGTATTCCCACCATGAGCAGTTCTTC
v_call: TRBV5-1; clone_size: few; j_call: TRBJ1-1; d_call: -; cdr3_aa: CASRGGSYVTEAFF; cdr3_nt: TGCGCCAGCAGGGGAGGCAGTTATGTAACTGAAGCTTTCTTT
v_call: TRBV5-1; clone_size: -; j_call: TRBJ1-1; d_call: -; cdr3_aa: CASSRGTRAGNTEAFF; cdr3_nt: TGCGCCAGCAGCCGGGGGACCCGGGCCGGGAACACTGAAGCTTTCTTT
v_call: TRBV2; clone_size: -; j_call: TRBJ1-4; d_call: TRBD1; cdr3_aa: CASTGQGSAEKLFF; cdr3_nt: TGTGCCAGCACCGGACAGGGGTCAGCTGAAAAACTGTTTTTT
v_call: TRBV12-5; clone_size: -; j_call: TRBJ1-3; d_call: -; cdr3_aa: CASGLTSTVSGNTIYF; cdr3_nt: TGTGCTAGTGGTTTGACATCGACAGTTTCTGGAAACACCATATATTTT
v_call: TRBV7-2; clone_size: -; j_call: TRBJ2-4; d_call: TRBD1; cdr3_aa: CASSPETGLAKNIQYF; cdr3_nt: TGTGCCAGCAGCCCGGAGACAGGGCTAGCCAAAAACATTCAGTACTTC
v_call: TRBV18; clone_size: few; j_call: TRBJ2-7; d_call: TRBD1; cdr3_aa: CASSPRQGMGEQYF; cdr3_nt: TGTGCCAGCTCACCCCGACAGGGGATGGGCGAGCAGTACTTC
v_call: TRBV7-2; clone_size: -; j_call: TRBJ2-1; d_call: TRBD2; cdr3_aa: CASSTGLAGDEQFF; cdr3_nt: TGTGCCAGCAGCACAGGACTAGCGGGGGATGAGCAGTTCTTC
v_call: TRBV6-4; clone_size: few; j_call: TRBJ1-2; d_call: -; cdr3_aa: CASSDSEGGGYGYTF; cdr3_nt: TGTGCCAGCAGTGACTCTGAGGGCGGCGGCTATGGCTACACCTTC
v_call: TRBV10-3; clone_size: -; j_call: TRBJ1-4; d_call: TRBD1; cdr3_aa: CAGRQGPNEKLFF; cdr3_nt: TGTGCCGGAAGACAGGGACCTAATGAAAAACTGTTTTTT
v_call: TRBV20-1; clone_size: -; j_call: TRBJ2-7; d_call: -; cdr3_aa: CSASYHKAYEQYF; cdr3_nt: TGCAGTGCTAGTTATCACAAAGCCTACGAGCAGTACTTC
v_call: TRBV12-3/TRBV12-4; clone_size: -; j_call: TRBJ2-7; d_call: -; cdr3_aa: CASSFGSYEQYF; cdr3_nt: TGTGCCAGCAGTTTTGGCAGCTACGAGCAGTACTTC
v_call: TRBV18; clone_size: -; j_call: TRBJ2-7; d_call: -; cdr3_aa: CASSQDSDEQYF; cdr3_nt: TGTGCCAGCTCCCAAGACAGCGACGAGCAGTACTTC
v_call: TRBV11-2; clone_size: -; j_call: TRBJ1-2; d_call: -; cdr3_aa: CASSFPQGSGYTF; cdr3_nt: TGTGCCAGCAGCTTTCCTCAGGGTAGCGGCTACACCTTC
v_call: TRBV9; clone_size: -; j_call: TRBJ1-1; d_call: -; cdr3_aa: CASSVDLNTEAFF; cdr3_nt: TGTGCCAGCAGCGTGGACTTGAACACTGAAGCTTTCTTT
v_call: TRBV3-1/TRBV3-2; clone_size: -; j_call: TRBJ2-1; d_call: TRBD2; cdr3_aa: CASSQPTSGGGEQFF; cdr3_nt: TGTGCCAGCAGCCAACCGACTAGCGGGGGAGGTGAGCAGTTCTTC
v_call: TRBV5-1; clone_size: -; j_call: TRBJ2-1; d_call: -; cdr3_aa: CASSPALDSGRVEQFF; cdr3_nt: TGCGCCAGCAGCCCGGCCCTCGATTCGGGTAGAGTTGAGCAGTTCTTC
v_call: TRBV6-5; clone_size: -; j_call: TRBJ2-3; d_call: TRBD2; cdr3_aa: CASSYFRDYTDTQYF; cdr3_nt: TGTGCCAGCAGTTACTTCCGGGACTACACAGATACGCAGTATTTT
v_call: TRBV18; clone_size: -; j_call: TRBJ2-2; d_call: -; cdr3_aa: CASSQAVSRGTGELFF; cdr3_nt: TGTGCCAGCTCACAGGCAGTTTCCCGGGGCACCGGGGAGCTGTTTTTT
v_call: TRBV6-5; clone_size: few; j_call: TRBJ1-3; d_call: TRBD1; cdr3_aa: CASSYLGTDSGNTIYF; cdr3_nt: TGTGCCAGCAGTTACCTTGGGACAGACTCTGGAAACACCATATATTTT
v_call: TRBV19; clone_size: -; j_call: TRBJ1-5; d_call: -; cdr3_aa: CASSRGGDNQPQHF; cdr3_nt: TGTGCCAGTAGTAGGGGGGGAGACAATCAGCCCCAGCATTTT
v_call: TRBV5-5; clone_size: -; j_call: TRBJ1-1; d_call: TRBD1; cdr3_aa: CASSPDRGVITEAFF; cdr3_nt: TGTGCCAGCAGCCCTGACAGGGGTGTTATCACTGAAGCTTTCTTT
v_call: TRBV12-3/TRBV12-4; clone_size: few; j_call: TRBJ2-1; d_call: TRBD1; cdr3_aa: CASTPGQRNEQFF; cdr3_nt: TGTGCCAGCACCCCGGGACAGAGAAATGAGCAGTTCTTC
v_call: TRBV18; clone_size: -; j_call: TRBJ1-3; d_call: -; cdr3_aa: CASSPVTGSGNTIYF; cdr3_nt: TGTGCCAGCTCACCAGTTACGGGATCTGGAAACACCATATATTTT
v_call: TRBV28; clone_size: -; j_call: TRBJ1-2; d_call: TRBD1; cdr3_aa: CATRGEGGYTF; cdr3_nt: TGTGCCACCAGGGGGGAGGGAGGCTACACCTTC
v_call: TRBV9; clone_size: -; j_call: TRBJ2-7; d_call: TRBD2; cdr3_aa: CASSQTGGYEQYF; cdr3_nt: TGTGCCAGCAGCCAAACGGGGGGTTACGAGCAGTACTTC
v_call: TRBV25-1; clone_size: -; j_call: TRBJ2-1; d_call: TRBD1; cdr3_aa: CASRGQGFNEQFF; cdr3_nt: TGTGCCAGCAGGGGACAGGGGTTCAATGAGCAGTTCTTC
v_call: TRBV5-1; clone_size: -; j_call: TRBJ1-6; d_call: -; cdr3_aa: CASATGGYNSPLHF; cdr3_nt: TGCGCCAGTGCGACAGGAGGTTATAATTCACCCCTCCACTTT
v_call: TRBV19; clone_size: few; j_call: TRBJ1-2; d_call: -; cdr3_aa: CASRMSGQGRAGYTF; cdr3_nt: TGTGCCAGTAGGATGTCTGGTCAGGGGCGCGCAGGCTACACCTTC
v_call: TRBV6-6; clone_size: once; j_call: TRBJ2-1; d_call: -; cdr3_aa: CASSSPDKNNEQFF; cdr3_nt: TGTGCCAGCAGTTCGCCTGACAAGAACAATGAGCAGTTCTTC
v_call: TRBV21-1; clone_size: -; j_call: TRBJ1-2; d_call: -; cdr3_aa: CASSTRRLTF; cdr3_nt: TGTGCCAGCAGCACGAGACGACTCACCTTC
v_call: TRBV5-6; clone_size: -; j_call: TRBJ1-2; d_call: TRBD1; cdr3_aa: CASRDPGQGGIGYGYTF; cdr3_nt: TGTGCCAGCAGAGATCCGGGACAGGGAGGGATCGGGTATGGCTACACCTTC
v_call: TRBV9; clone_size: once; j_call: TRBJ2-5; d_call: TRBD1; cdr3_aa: CASSPGTGSPQETQYF; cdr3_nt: TGTGCCAGCAGCCCGGGGACAGGTTCACCCCAAGAGACCCAGTACTTC